These 13 T cell receptor beta chains came from one sample sequenced in a study of cytomegalovirus exposure and HLA in healthy donors. With 60 Vbeta and 13 Jbeta primers, the PCR was carried out. Using immunoSEQ multiplex PCR, the repertoire was profiled, and TCRdb retains in-frame clones only, with some absent. The repertoire holds more than 95,000 clones, with around 80% as singletons. The sequencing input was PBMCs. These receptors all stem from a man aged 30 to 39 in good health and CMV-seronegative.

The chain couples TRBV18 to TRBJ1-1; no clear D. The CDR3 sequence is 15 residues long. Trimming took 0 bases from V and 1 from J, leaving 9 bases between them. CDR1 is KGHSH and CDR2 is LQKENI in the germline V gene. CDR3 DNA: TGTGCCAGCTCACCACCACCGAGGGAGAACACTGAAGCTTTCTTT. Translation gives CASSPPPRENTEAFF. The entire variable domain, with the rest obtained from reference TRBV18 and TRBJ1-1, is as follows: NAGVMQNPRHLVRRRGQEARLRCSPMKGHSHVYWYRQLPEEGLKFMVYLQKENIIDESGMPKERFSAEFPKEGPSILRIQQVVRGDSAAYFCASSPPPRENTEAFFGQGTRLTVV.

The V and J genes are TRBV27 and TRBJ1-4; D possibly corresponds to TRBD1 (5 bases). V gave up 2 bases and J gave up 5 bases, with 9 bases separating them. The CDR3 has 14 residues. Germline V gene data show CDR1 as MNHEY and CDR2 as SMNVEV (reference sequence). The chain's CDR3 is CASSLGGKNEKLFF. As DNA, the CDR3 is TGTGCCAGCAGTTTAGGGGGGAAGAATGAAAAACTGTTTTTT.

The genes are TRBV4-1 and TRBJ2-3, with D possibly matching TRBD2 (5 bases). The CDR3 is 13 residues long. Looked up from germline, CDR1 is MGHRA and CDR2 is YSYEKL. With 8 bases removed from V and 9 bases from J, the gap between germline ends came to 18 bases. The CDR3 region is CASAETGFYTQYF. The CDR3 nucleotides are TGCGCCAGCGCCGAGACGGGGTTTTACACGCAGTATTTT.

The V and J genes are TRBV19 and TRBJ2-5; D gene ambiguous. Germline CDR1 reads LNHDA; CDR2 reads SQIVND (reference sequence). V was pared by 1 base and J by 3 bases, with 6 bases between. The CDR3 runs 13 residues. This chain's CDR3 is CASSIAGEETQYF. CDR3 DNA sequence: TGTGCCAGTAGTATAGCGGGTGAAGAGACCCAGTACTTC. The entire variable domain, with the rest obtained from reference TRBV19 and TRBJ2-5, is as follows: DGGITQSPKYLFRKEGQNVTLSCEQNLNHDAMYWYRQDPGQGLRLIYYSQIVNDFQKGDIAEGYSVSREKKESFPLTVTSAQKNPTAFYLCASSIAGEETQYFGPGTRLLVL.

The chain carries TRBV7-2 and TRBJ2-3; possibly TRBD1 for D (5 bases). Per the germline V gene, CDR1 is SGHTA and CDR2 is FQGNSA. The CDR3 is 14 amino acids. Trimming removed 8 bases from V and 8 bases from J, with 20 bases in between. The CDR3 coding sequence is TGTGCCAGCGTGTTCGGACAAGCACAGAGTACGCAGTATTTT. Protein product: CASVFGQAQSTQYF. Full variable domain (outside the CDR3, taken from reference TRBV7-2 and TRBJ2-3): GAGVSQSPSNKVTEKGKDVELRCDPISGHTALYWYRQSLGQGLEFLIYFQGNSAPDKSGLPSDRFSAERTGGSVSTLTIQRTQQEDSAVYLCASVFGQAQSTQYFGPGTRLTVL.

The chain uses TRBV2 and TRBJ2-1, with TRBD2 identical over 7 bases. J lost 3 bases, V lost 9 bases, and 14 bases had no gene match. Germline CDR1 SNHLY, CDR2 FYNNEI. CDR3 length: 16 residues. The CDR3 DNA is TGTGCCAGAATCCGGGACTACGAATTAAGCTACAATGAGCAGTTCTTC. Protein: CARIRDYELSYNEQFF.

V and J are TRBV5-8 and TRBJ2-5; the match to TRBD2 covers 10 bases. There are 16 residues in the CDR3. Germline loops: CDR1 SGHTS, CDR2 YDEGEE. The J segment lost 0 bases and the V segment lost 3 bases, leaving 5 bases of the junction unmatched. CDR3 sequence (DNA): TGTGCCAGCAGCTCAGGACTAGCGGAGAACCAAGAGACCCAGTACTTC. Protein product: CASSSGLAENQETQYF.

This chain connects TRBV9 to TRBJ1-5; no firm D call. Germline CDR1 reads SGDLS; CDR2 reads YYNGEE. V shed 0 bases and J shed 6 bases, with 13 bases lying between them. The CDR3 runs to 15 residues. DNA of the CDR3: TGTGCCAGCAGCGTAGAGGGAGGAATGGTTCAGCCCCAGCATTTT. Residues: CASSVEGGMVQPQHF.

In its sample, this clone was seen once. The chain links TRBV27 to TRBJ2-7; possible D gene TRBD1, 5 bases. CDR1 is MNHEY, CDR2 SMNVEV, per germline (reference sequence). The CDR3 length is 14 residues. V was cut by 2 bases and J by 2 bases, with 10 bases left in between. The CDR3: CASSLGQLTYEQYF. Here the CDR3 DNA reads TGTGCCAGCAGTTTAGGACAATTGACCTACGAGCAGTACTTC.

This clone has more than one count but fewer than ten. For the CDR3, the DNA is TGTGCCAGCAGTTACTTGGCGGGAGGGGGGAATGAGCAGTTCTTC. It yields the protein CASSYLAGGGNEQFF. This rearrangement joins TRBV6-5 to TRBJ2-1; 9 bases map to TRBD2. The CDR3 is 15 residues long. Germline trimming cut 1 base from V and 7 bases from J; bases unmatched to any gene: 5. Germline CDR1 and CDR2: MNHEY and SVGAGI.

The chain is built from TRBV6-1 and TRBJ2-7; D not certain. Per the germline V gene, CDR1 is MNHNS and CDR2 is SASEGT. The CDR3 length is 14 residues. Trimming removed 3 bases from V and 3 bases from J, with 12 bases in between. Here the CDR3 DNA reads TGTGCCAGCAGTGATGGTCAGGCTCACTACGAGCAGTACTTC. Translation gives CASSDGQAHYEQYF.

The rearrangement uses TRBV7-9 and TRBJ2-5; D is unclear. Deletions cut 5 bases from V and 1 base from J, with 8 bases between. There are 13 residues in the CDR3. CDR1 and CDR2 from the germline V gene are SEHNR and FQNEAQ (reference sequence). The DNA for the CDR3 is TGTGCCAGCAGCACACGAGGCCAAGAGACCCAGTACTTC. Translation: CASSTRGQETQYF.

The CDR3 region is CASRAGGLKLFF. The CDR3 nucleotides read TGTGCCAGCAGGGCAGGGGGCCTCAAACTGTTTTTT. The rearrangement links TRBV2 to TRBJ1-4, with 8 positions matching TRBD1. With V trimmed by 6 bases and J by 11 bases, 5 bases remained unmatched. This CDR3 region has 12 residues. The germline gives CDR1 SNHLY, CDR2 FYNNEI.